Listed below are T cell receptor beta chains from one sample, sequenced in a study of beta chain features in type 1 diabetes. Here immunoSEQ multiplex PCR was the method, and the copy in TCRdb shows in-frame clones only, minus some. The repertoire includes 630,000 or so clones, more than 12% of them detected once, and 0.035% to 0.045% sits in the top ten. The sequencing input was naive CD4+ T cells from blood. The receptors here all came from a man younger than 35 with type 1 diabetes. Each CDR3 is given with its conserved first and last residue. Fields, in order: D gene, clone size, V gene, J gene, CDR3 protein, CDR3 DNA. A D gene is named only where the DNA matches it firmly. Some rows have no size entry. The others give once, few or many, or a class for an expanded clone.

D: TRBD2
size: -
V: TRBV7-9
J: TRBJ2-3
CDR3: CASSFSGEGSDTQYF
DNA: TGTGCCAGCAGCTTCAGCGGGGAGGGGTCAGATACGCAGTATTTT

D: -
size: few
V: TRBV2
J: TRBJ1-2
CDR3: CASSPEGHGYTF
DNA: TGTGCCAGCAGCCCTGAGGGGCATGGCTACACCTTC

D: TRBD1
size: -
V: TRBV7-2
J: TRBJ1-2
CDR3: CASSTGQAYGYTF
DNA: TGTGCCAGCAGCACCGGACAGGCCTATGGCTACACCTTC

D: -
size: few
V: TRBV4-2
J: TRBJ1-5
CDR3: CASSQGGAFLGQPQHF
DNA: TGTGCCAGCAGCCAAGGGGGGGCATTCCTCGGCCAGCCCCAGCATTTT

D: -
size: few
V: TRBV5-4
J: TRBJ2-7
CDR3: CASSLEGLPYEQYF
DNA: TGTGCCAGCAGCTTGGAAGGTCTCCCCTACGAGCAGTACTTC

D: -
size: -
V: TRBV7-3
J: TRBJ1-1
CDR3: CASSLEGNTEAFF
DNA: TGTGCCAGCAGCTTAGAGGGGAACACTGAAGCTTTCTTT

D: -
size: -
V: TRBV21-1
J: TRBJ2-1
CDR3: CATRDPALF
DNA: TGTGCCACCCGGGACCCCGCGCTCTTC

D: -
size: -
V: TRBV21-1
J: TRBJ1-4
CDR3: CASSSAGEKLFF
DNA: TGTGCCAGCAGCTCGGCCGGTGAAAAACTGTTTTTT

D: -
size: -
V: TRBV30
J: TRBJ1-6
CDR3: CAWSVAGSSYNSPLHF
DNA: TGTGCCTGGAGTGTGGCAGGGAGCTCCTATAATTCACCCCTCCACTTT

D: -
size: -
V: TRBV14
J: TRBJ2-5
CDR3: CASSQDPVEETQYF
DNA: TGTGCCAGCAGCCAAGACCCAGTAGAGGAGACCCAGTACTTC

D: -
size: -
V: TRBV4-1
J: TRBJ2-1
CDR3: CASSPGAGPKDEQFF
DNA: TGCGCCAGCAGCCCTGGAGCAGGGCCCAAGGATGAGCAGTTCTTC

D: -
size: few
V: TRBV30
J: TRBJ2-3
CDR3: CASPASGATDTQYF
DNA: TGTGCCTCTCCAGCCAGCGGAGCCACAGATACGCAGTATTTT

D: -
size: few
V: TRBV5-6
J: TRBJ1-1
CDR3: CASSPNQVNTEAFF
DNA: TGTGCCAGCAGCCCCAACCAGGTGAACACTGAAGCTTTCTTT

D: TRBD1
size: few
V: TRBV10-3
J: TRBJ2-3
CDR3: CAISEGQADTQYF
DNA: TGTGCCATCAGTGAGGGACAGGCAGATACGCAGTATTTT

D: -
size: few
V: TRBV28
J: TRBJ2-7
CDR3: CASSLRGYEQYF
DNA: TGTGCCAGCAGTCTCAGGGGCTACGAGCAGTACTTC

D: TRBD1
size: -
V: TRBV25-1
J: TRBJ1-5
CDR3: CASSGQGVYQPQHF
DNA: TGTGCCAGCAGTGGACAGGGGGTCTATCAGCCCCAGCATTTT

D: TRBD1
size: -
V: TRBV27
J: TRBJ2-5
CDR3: CASSRGQGFQETQYF
DNA: TGTGCCAGCAGCCGGGGACAGGGCTTCCAAGAGACCCAGTACTTC

D: TRBD1
size: few
V: TRBV30
J: TRBJ1-1
CDR3: CAWAGQRETEAFF
DNA: TGTGCCTGGGCGGGACAGCGGGAAACTGAAGCTTTCTTT

D: -
size: few
V: TRBV7-7
J: TRBJ2-2
CDR3: CASSLMGTSGELFF
DNA: TGTGCTAGCAGCTTAATGGGGACCAGCGGGGAGCTGTTTTTT

D: -
size: -
V: TRBV7-2
J: TRBJ1-1
CDR3: CASSLLGTTEAFF
DNA: TGTGCCAGCTCTTTGTTAGGGACCACTGAAGCTTTCTTT

D: TRBD1
size: once
V: TRBV11-2
J: TRBJ2-1
CDR3: CASSLMGQGVLNEQFF
DNA: TGTGCCAGCAGCTTAATGGGGCAGGGGGTTTTGAATGAGCAGTTCTTC

D: -
size: few
V: TRBV19
J: TRBJ2-1
CDR3: CASSFASYNEQFF
DNA: TGTGCCAGTAGTTTTGCCTCCTACAATGAGCAGTTCTTC

D: -
size: few
V: TRBV7-9
J: TRBJ2-7
CDR3: CASSPRASRPYEQYF
DNA: TGTGCCAGCAGCCCCCGCGCGAGCCGACCCTACGAGCAGTACTTC

D: -
size: -
V: TRBV30
J: TRBJ1-1
CDR3: CAWTGPGDTEAFF
DNA: TGTGCCTGGACAGGCCCCGGGGACACTGAAGCTTTCTTT